Given below is one T cell receptor (beta chain) in context. Its antigen remains unknown. The data derive from a study of cytomegalovirus exposure and HLA in healthy donors. The study's findings and limits: Some TCR beta chains (roughly 160 of them) were listed as cytomegalovirus-associated. Later work associated 16,951 TCR beta sequences with HLA alleles at 0.05 false discovery rate.

PCR used 60 Vbeta primers and 13 Jbeta primers. Using immunoSEQ multiplex PCR, the repertoire was profiled, and TCRdb retains in-frame clones only, with some absent. The sample yields about 100,000 clones, over 70% seen once. Donors showed nominal health when sampled, although they likely had unrecorded immune exposures. The clonotype originates from a man under 40 in good health and CMV-seronegative. The sample was PBMCs.

CDR3: CASSGGVAGGVEQFF. CDR3 bases: TGTGCCAGCAGCGGGGGGGTAGCGGGAGGGGTTGAGCAGTTCTTC. The rearrangement uses TRBV7-2 and TRBJ2-1; 11 bases align to TRBD2. Germline assignment: CDR1 SGHTA and CDR2 FQGNSA. The V and J ends lost 5 bases and 9 bases, in that order; junction bases with no gene match: 9. CDR3 length equals 15 residues.